Presented here are 8 T cell receptor beta chains from one specimen sequenced in a study of T cell responses to AZD1222 COVID-19 vaccine. Repertoires were generated with immunoSEQ multiplex PCR, while TCRdb's copy carries only in-frame clones and drops some. The sample shows 150,000 or so clones, approximately 91% of them seen only once. The sample in question was peripheral blood, obtained 28 days after the second AZD1222 dose. The receptors shown here come from an adult who received the AZD1222 COVID-19 vaccine.

The chain couples TRBV7-8 to TRBJ2-1, with a weak D call TRBD2 (5 bases). V lost 3 bases to trimming and J lost 4 bases, with 16 bases between them. This CDR3 region has 16 residues. Germline CDR1 and CDR2: SGHVS and FQNEAQ. CDR3 coding DNA: TGTGCCAGCAGCTTTAGCAAACTAGTTCTTTACAATGAGCAGTTCTTC. It yields the protein CASSFSKLVLYNEQFF.

This chain connects TRBV5-1 to TRBJ2-5; D uncertain. Germline V gene sequence: CDR1 SGHRS, CDR2 YFSETQ. This CDR3 region has 14 residues. Trimming removed 4 bases at V and 4 bases at J, with 14 bases between. The CDR3 region has the DNA TGCGCCAGCAGCCCGTTAAACTCGGGAGAGACCCAGTACTTC. This codes for CASSPLNSGETQYF.

This clone is labeled medium-sized. The chain carries TRBV20-1 and TRBJ2-3; 12 bases agree with TRBD2. The CDR3 runs to 17 residues. Unmatched junction bases numbered 8, after V lost 3 bases and J lost 1 base. Germline V gene data show CDR1 as DFQATT and CDR2 as SNEGSKA (reference sequence). CDR3 coding DNA: TGCAGTGCTAGTCTGGCTAGCGGGAGGGCCGGCACAGATACGCAGTATTTT. Translating gives CSASLASGRAGTDTQYF.

The rearrangement joins TRBV15 to TRBJ2-2; 7 positions agree with TRBD1. In germline, CDR1 is LNHNV, CDR2 YYDKDF (reference sequence). The CDR3 is 16 amino acids. J lost 1 base, V lost 0 bases, and 2 bases had no gene match. The CDR3 sequence is CATSRETGWNTGELFF. The CDR3 DNA is TGTGCCACCAGCAGAGAGACAGGGTGGAACACCGGGGAGCTGTTTTTT.

The chain carries TRBV7-8 and TRBJ1-5; TRBD1 might be the D (6 bases). V lost 5 bases and J 0 bases, leaving 17 bases between the germline ends. The CDR3 length is 17 residues. Germline V gives CDR1 SGHVS, CDR2 FQNEAQ. In DNA, the CDR3 is TGTGCCAGCAGCCCTCGGACAGAAATCTATAGCAATCAGCCCCAGCATTTT. Amino acid sequence: CASSPRTEIYSNQPQHF.

In this sample, this clone turned up once. This chain uses TRBV4-2 with TRBJ2-7; 7 bases line up with TRBD2. V dropped 4 bases and J dropped 4; count of bases not matched to a gene: 10. The CDR3 spans 15 residues. Per germline, CDR1 LGHNA and CDR2 YNFKEQ. The DNA for the CDR3 is TGTGCCAGCAGCCCCGTGGCGGGAGTGGGATACGAGCAGTACTTC. It codes for CASSPVAGVGYEQYF.

CDR3 protein: CASRTGDKAFF. The CDR3 nucleotides are TGTGCCAGCAGAACAGGGGACAAAGCTTTCTTT. The V gene is TRBV6-4, the J gene TRBJ1-1; 7 positions agree with TRBD1. The length of the CDR3 is 11 residues. The trim removed 6 bases at V and 9 bases at J, leaving 4 bases unmatched. Looked up from germline, CDR1 is MRHNA and CDR2 is SNTAGT.

This clone was seen only once. The DNA for the CDR3 is TGTGCCAGCAGTTTGGGCCCCGGGACAACGAACACTGAAGCTTTCTTT. Encoded protein: CASSLGPGTTNTEAFF. The chain uses TRBV27 and TRBJ1-1; tentatively, D is TRBD1 (6 bases). The V and J ends lost 3 bases and 1 base respectively, with 15 bases between them. The CDR3 runs 16 residues. Germline V gives CDR1 MNHEY, CDR2 SMNVEV (reference sequence).